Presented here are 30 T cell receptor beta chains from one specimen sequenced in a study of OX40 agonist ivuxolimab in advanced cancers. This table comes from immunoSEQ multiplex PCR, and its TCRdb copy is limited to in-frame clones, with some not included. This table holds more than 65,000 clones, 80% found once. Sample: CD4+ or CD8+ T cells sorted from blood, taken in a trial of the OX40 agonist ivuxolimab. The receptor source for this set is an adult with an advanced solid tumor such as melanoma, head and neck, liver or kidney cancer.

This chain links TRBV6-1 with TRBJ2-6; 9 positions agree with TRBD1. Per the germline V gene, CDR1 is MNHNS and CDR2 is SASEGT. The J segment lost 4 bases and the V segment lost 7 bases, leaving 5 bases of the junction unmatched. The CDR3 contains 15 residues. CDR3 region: CASTWTGVGANVLTF. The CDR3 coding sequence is TGTGCCAGCACTTGGACAGGGGTCGGGGCCAACGTCCTGACTTTC.

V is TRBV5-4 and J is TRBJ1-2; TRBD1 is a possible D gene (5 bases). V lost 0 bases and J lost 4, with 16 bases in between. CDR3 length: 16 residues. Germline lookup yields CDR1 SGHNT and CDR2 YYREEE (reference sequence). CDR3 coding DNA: TGTGCCAGCAGCTTGGATGGGGGGGTCGGGGTCTATGGCTACACCTTC. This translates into CASSLDGGVGVYGYTF.

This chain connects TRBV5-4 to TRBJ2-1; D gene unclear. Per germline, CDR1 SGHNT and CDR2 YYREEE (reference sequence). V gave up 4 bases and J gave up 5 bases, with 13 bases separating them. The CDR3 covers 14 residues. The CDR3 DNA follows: TGTGCCAGCAGCCCACCACGCACCAACAATGAGCAGTTCTTC. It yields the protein CASSPPRTNNEQFF.

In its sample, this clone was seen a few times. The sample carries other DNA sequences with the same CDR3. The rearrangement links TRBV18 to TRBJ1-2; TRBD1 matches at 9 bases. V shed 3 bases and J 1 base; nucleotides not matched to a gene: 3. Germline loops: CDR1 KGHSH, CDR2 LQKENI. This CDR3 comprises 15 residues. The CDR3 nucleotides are TGTGCCAGCTCACCCGGGACAGGGCTTAACTATGGCTACACCTTC. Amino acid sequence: CASSPGTGLNYGYTF.

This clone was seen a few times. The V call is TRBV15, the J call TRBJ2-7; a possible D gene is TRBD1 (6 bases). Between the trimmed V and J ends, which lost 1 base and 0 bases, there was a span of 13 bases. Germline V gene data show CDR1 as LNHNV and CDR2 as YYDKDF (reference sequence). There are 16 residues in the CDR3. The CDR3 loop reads CATSRGGGQSSYEQYF. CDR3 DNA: TGTGCCACCAGCAGAGGTGGGGGCCAGAGCTCCTACGAGCAGTACTTC. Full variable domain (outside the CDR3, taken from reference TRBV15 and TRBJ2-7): DAMVIQNPRYQVTQFGKPVTLSCSQTLNHNVMYWYQQKSSQAPKLLFHYYDKDFNNEADTPDNFQSRRPNTSFCFLDIRSPGLGDTAMYLCATSRGGGQSSYEQYFGPGTRLTVT.

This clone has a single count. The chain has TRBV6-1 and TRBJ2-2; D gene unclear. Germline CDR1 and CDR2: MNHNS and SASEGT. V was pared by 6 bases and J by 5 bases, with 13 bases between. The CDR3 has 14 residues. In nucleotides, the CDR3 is TGTGCCAGCAGGGGTACAGAACTTACCGGGGAGCTGTTTTTT. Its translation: CASRGTELTGELFF.

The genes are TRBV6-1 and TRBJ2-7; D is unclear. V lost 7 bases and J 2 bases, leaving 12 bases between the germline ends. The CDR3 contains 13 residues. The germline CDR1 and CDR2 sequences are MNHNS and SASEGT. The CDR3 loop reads CASKRTGTYEQYF. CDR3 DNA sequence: TGTGCCAGCAAGAGGACGGGTACCTACGAGCAGTACTTC.

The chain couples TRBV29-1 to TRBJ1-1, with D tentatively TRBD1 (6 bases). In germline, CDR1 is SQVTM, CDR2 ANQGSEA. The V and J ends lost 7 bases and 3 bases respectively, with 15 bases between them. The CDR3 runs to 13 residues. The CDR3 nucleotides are TGCAGCGCCGGAGGGGGGGCTGACACTGAAGCTTTCTTT. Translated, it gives CSAGGGADTEAFF.

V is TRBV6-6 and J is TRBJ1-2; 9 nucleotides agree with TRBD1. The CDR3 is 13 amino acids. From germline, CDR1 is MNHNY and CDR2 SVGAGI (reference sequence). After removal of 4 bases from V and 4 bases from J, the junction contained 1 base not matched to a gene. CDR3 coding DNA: TGTGCCAGCAGTTCGGACAGGGGCTATGGCTACACCTTC. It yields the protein CASSSDRGYGYTF.

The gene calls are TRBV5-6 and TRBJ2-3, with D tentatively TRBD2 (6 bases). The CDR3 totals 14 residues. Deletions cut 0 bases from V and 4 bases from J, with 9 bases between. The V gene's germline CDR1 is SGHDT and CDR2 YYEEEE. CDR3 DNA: TGTGCCAGCAGCTTGGCCAGACTAGCAGATACGCAGTATTTT. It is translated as CASSLARLADTQYF.

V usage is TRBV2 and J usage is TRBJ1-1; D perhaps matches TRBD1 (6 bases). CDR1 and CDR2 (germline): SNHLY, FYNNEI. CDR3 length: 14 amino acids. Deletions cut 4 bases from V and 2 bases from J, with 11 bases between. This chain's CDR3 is CASSAYRANTEAFF. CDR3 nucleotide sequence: TGTGCCAGCAGTGCATACAGGGCTAACACTGAAGCTTTCTTT.

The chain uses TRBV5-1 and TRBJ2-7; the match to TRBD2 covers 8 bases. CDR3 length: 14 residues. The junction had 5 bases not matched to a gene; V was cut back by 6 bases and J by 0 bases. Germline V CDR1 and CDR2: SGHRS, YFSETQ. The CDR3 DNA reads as TGCGCCAGCACCTATACTAGCGGCTCCTACGAGCAGTACTTC. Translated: CASTYTSGSYEQYF.

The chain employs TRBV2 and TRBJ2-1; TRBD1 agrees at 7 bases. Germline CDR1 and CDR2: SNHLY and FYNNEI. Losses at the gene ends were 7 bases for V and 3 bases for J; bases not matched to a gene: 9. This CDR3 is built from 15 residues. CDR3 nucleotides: TGTGCCAGCAATAAAGGGGGCGCCATCTACAATGAGCAGTTCTTC. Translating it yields CASNKGGAIYNEQFF.

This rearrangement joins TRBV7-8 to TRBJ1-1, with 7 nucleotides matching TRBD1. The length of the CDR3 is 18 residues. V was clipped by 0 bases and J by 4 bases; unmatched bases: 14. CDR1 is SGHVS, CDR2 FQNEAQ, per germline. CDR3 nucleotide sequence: TGTGCCAGCAGCTTAGCCAGGGGGGGAAGGATTCCCCCCACTGAAGCTTTCTTT. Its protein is CASSLARGGRIPPTEAFF.

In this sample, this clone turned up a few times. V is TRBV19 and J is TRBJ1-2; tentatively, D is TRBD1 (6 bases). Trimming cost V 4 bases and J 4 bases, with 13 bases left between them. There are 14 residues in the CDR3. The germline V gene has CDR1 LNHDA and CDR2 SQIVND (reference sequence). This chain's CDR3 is CASSTQGPGYGYTF. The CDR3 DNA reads TGTGCCAGTAGTACCCAGGGGCCGGGCTATGGCTACACCTTC. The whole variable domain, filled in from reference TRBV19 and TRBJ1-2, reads DGGITQSPKYLFRKEGQNVTLSCEQNLNHDAMYWYRQDPGQGLRLIYYSQIVNDFQKGDIAEGYSVSREKKESFPLTVTSAQKNPTAFYLCASSTQGPGYGYTFGSGTRLTVV.

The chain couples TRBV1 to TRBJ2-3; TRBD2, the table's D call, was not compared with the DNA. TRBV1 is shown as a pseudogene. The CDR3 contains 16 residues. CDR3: CTSSQNSSGGTDTQYF. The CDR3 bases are TGCACCAGCAGCCAGAACTCCAGCGGGGGCACAGATACGCAGTATTTT.

This CDR3 is CASSLGVFEQFF. For the CDR3, the DNA is TGTGCCAGCAGCTTAGGGGTGTTTGAGCAGTTCTTC. The genes are TRBV7-9 and TRBJ2-1, with no clear D. V lost 1 base and J 9 bases, leaving 7 bases between the germline ends. CDR1 and CDR2 from the germline V gene are SEHNR and FQNEAQ (reference sequence). The CDR3 contains 12 residues.

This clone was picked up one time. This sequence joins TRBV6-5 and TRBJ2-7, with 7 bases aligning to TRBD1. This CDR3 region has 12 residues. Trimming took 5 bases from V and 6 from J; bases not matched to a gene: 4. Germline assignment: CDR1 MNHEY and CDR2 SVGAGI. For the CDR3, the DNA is TGTGCCAGCAGTCTAACAGGGGTCGAGCAGTACTTC. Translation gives CASSLTGVEQYF.

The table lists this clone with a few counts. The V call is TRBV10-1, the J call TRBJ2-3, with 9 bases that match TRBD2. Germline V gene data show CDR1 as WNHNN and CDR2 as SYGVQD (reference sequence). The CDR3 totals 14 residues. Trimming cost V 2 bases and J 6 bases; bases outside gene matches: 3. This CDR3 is CASSEASGVDTQYF. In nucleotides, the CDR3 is TGCGCCAGCAGTGAGGCTAGCGGGGTTGATACGCAGTATTTT.

In DNA, the CDR3 is TGTGCCAGCAGTGATATGCAGGGATCCTCAGATACGCAGTATTTT. The encoded protein is CASSDMQGSSDTQYF. The chain employs TRBV6-1 and TRBJ2-3; the D gene is possibly TRBD1 (5 bases). This CDR3 is built from 15 residues. Germline V gene sequence: CDR1 MNHNS, CDR2 SASEGT. V lost 3 bases to trimming and J lost 4 bases, with 14 bases between them.

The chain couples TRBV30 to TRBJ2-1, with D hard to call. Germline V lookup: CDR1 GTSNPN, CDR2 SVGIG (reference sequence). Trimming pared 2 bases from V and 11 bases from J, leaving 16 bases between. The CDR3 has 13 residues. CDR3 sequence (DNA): TGTGCCTGGAGTTTCACCCCTGGCGTTCAGCAGTTCTTC. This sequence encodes CAWSFTPGVQQFF.

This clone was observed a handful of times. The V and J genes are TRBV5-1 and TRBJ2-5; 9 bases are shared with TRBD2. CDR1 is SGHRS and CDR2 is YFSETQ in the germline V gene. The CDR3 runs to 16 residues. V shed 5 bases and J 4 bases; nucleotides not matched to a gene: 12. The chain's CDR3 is CASSPGSSGGGETQYF. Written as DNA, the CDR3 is TGCGCCAGCAGTCCCGGAAGTAGCGGGGGAGGAGAGACCCAGTACTTC.

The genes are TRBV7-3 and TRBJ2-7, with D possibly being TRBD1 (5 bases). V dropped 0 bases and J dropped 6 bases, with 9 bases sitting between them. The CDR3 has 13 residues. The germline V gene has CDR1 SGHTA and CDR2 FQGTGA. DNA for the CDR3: TGTGCCAGCAGCTTAACGGTTCAGGGCGAGCAGTACTTC. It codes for CASSLTVQGEQYF. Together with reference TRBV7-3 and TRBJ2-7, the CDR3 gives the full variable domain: GAGVSQTPSNKVTEKGKYVELRCDPISGHTALYWYRQSLGQGPEFLIYFQGTGAADDSGLPNDRFFAVRPEGSVSTLKIQRTERGDSAVYLCASSLTVQGEQYFGPGTRLTVT.

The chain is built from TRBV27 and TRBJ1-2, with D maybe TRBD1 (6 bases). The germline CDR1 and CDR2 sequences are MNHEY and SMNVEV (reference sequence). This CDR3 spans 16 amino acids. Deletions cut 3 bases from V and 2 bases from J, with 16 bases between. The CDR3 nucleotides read TGTGCCAGCAGTTTGGAGTCCGGACAGCCAAACTATGGCTACACCTTC. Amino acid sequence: CASSLESGQPNYGYTF.

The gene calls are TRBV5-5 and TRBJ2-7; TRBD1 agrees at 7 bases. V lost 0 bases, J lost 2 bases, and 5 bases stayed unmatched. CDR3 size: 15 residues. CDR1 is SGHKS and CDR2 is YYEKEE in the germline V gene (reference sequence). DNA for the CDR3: TGTGCCAGCAGCTTGGCGGCAGGGGGAACCTACGAGCAGTACTTC. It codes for CASSLAAGGTYEQYF.

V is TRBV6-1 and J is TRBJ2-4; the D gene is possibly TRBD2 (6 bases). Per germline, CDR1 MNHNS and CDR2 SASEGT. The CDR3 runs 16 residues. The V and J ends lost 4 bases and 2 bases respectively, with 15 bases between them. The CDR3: CASSVRGGLTKNIQYF. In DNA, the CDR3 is TGTGCCAGCAGTGTCCGTGGGGGGTTGACCAAAAACATTCAGTACTTC.

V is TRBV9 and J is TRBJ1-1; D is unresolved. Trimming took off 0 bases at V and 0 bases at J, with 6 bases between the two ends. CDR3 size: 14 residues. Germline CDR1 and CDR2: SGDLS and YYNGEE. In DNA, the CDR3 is TGTGCCAGCAGCGTAGGACACATGAACACTGAAGCTTTCTTT. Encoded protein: CASSVGHMNTEAFF. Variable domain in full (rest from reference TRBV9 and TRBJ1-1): DSGVTQTPKHLITATGQRVTLRCSPRSGDLSVYWYQQSLDQGLQFLIQYYNGEERAKGNILERFSAQQFPDLHSELNLSSLELGDSALYFCASSVGHMNTEAFFGQGTRLTVV.

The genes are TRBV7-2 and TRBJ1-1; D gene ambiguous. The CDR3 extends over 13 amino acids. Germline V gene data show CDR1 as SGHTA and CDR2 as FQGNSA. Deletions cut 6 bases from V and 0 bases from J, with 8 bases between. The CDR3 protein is CASRLGLNTEAFF. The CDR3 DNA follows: TGTGCCAGCAGGTTGGGGTTGAACACTGAAGCTTTCTTT.

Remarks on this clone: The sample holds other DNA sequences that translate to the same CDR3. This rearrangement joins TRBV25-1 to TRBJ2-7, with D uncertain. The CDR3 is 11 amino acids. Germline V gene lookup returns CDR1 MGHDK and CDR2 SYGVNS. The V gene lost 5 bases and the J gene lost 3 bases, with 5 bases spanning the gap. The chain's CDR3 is CASSSSYEQYF. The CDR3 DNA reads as TGTGCCAGCAGTTCCAGCTACGAGCAGTACTTC.

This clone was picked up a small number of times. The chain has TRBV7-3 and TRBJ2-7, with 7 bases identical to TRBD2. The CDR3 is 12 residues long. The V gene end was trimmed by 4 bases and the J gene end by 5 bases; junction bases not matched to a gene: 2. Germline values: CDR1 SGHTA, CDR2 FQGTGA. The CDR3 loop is CASSSGGHEQYF. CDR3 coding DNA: TGTGCCAGCAGCTCGGGGGGACACGAGCAGTACTTC.